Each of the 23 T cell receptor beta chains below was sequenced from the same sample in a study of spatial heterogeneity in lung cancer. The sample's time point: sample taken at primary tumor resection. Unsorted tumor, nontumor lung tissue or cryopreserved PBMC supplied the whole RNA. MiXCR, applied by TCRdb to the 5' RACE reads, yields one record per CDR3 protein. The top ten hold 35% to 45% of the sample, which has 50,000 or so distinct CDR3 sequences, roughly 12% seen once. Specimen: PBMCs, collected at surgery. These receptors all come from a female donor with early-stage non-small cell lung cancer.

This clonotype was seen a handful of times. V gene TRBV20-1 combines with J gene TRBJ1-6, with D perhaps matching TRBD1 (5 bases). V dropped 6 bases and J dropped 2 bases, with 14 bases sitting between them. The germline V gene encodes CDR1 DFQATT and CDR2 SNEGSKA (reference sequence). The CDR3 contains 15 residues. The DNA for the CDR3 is TGCAGTGCGAGACCGGGGGAGGCCTATAATTCACCCCTCCACTTT. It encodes CSARPGEAYNSPLHF.

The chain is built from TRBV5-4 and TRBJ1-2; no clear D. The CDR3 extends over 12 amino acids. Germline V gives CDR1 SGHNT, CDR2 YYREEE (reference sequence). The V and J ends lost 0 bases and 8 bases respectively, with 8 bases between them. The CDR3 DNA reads TGTGCCAGCAGCTTGGGTCCGGAGGGCTACACCTTC. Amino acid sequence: CASSLGPEGYTF.

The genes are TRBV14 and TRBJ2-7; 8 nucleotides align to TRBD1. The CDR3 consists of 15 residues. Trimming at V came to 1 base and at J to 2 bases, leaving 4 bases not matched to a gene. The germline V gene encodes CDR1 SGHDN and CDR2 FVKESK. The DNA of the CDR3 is TGTGCCAGCAGCCAAGTGCAGGGGGCCCCCTACGAGCAGTACTTC. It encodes CASSQVQGAPYEQYF.

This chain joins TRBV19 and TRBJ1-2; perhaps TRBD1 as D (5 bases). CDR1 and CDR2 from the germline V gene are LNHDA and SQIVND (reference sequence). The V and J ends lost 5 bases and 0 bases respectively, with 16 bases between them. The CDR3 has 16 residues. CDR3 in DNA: TGTGCCAGTAGTGTCCTTGGGGCAGCAGCTAACTATGGCTACACCTTC. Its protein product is CASSVLGAAANYGYTF. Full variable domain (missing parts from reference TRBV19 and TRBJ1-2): DGGITQSPKYLFRKEGQNVTLSCEQNLNHDAMYWYRQDPGQGLRLIYYSQIVNDFQKGDIAEGYSVSREKKESFPLTVTSAQKNPTAFYLCASSVLGAAANYGYTFGSGTRLTVV.

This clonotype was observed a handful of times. The CDR3 region has the DNA TGTGCCAGCAGCCGTCAGAACAGGATACAAAGCACAGATACGCAGTATTTT. Its translation is CASSRQNRIQSTDTQYF. V is TRBV4-2 and J is TRBJ2-3; tentatively, D is TRBD1 (5 bases). The germline V and J ends were trimmed by 4 bases and 0 bases, with 17 bases remaining between them. CDR3 size: 17 residues. Germline lookup yields CDR1 LGHNA and CDR2 YNFKEQ.

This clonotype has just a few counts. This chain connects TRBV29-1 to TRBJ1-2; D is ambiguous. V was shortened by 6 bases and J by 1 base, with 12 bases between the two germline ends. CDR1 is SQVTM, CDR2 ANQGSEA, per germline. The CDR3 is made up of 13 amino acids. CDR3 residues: CSVLLPFNYGYTF. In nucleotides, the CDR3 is TGCAGCGTCCTTCTACCCTTTAACTATGGCTACACCTTC.

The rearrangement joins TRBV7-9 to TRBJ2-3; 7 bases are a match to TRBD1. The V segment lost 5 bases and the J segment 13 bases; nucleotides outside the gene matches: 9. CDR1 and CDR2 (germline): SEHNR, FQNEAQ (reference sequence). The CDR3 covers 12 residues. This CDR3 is CASSPKTGFKYF. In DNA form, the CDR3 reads TGTGCCAGCAGCCCCAAGACAGGGTTCAAGTATTTT. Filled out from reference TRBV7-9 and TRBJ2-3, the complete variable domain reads DTGVSQNPRHKITKRGQNVTFRCDPISEHNRLYWYRQTLGQGPEFLTYFQNEAQLEKSRLLSDRFSAERPKGSFSTLEIQRTEQGDSAMYLCASSPKTGFKYFGPGTRLTVL.

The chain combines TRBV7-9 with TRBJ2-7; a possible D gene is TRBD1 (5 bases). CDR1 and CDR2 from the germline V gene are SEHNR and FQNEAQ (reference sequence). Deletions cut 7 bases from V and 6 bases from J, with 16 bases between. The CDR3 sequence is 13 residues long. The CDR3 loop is CASTNLDSPEQYF. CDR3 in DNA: TGTGCCAGCACGAACCTCGACAGCCCCGAGCAGTACTTC. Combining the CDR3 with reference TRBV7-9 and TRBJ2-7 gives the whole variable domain DTGVSQNPRHKITKRGQNVTFRCDPISEHNRLYWYRQTLGQGPEFLTYFQNEAQLEKSRLLSDRFSAERPKGSFSTLEIQRTEQGDSAMYLCASTNLDSPEQYFGPGTRLTVT.

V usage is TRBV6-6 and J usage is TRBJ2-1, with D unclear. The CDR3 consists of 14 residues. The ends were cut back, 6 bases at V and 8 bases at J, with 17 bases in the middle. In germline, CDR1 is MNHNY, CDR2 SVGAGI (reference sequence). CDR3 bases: TGTGCCAGCAGCTACACTCCGGCTGGGGATGAGCAGTTCTTC. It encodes CASSYTPAGDEQFF.

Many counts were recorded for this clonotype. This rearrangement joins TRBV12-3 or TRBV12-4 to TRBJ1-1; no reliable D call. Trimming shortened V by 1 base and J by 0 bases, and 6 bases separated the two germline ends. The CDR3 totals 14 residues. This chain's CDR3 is CASSLGTVNTEAFF. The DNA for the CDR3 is TGTGCCAGCAGTTTAGGGACGGTGAACACTGAAGCTTTCTTT.

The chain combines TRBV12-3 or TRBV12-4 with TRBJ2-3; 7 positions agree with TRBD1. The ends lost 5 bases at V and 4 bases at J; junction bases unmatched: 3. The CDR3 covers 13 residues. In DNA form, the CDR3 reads TGTGCCAGCAGTCTAGGGGGCGCAGATACGCAGTATTTT. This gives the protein CASSLGGADTQYF.

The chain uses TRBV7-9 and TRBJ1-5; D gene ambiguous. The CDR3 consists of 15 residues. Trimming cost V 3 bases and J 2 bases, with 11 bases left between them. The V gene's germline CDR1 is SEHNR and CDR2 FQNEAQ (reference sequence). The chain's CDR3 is CASSLDGWGNQPQHF. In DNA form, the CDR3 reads TGTGCCAGCAGCTTGGATGGGTGGGGCAATCAGCCCCAGCATTTT. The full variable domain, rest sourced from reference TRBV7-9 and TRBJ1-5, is DTGVSQNPRHKITKRGQNVTFRCDPISEHNRLYWYRQTLGQGPEFLTYFQNEAQLEKSRLLSDRFSAERPKGSFSTLEIQRTEQGDSAMYLCASSLDGWGNQPQHFGDGTRLSIL.

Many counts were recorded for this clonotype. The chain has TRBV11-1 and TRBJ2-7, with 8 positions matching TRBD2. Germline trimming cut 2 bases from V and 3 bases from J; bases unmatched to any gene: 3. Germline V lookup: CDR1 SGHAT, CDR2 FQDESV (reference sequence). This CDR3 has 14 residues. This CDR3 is CASSLTSGIYEQYF. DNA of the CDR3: TGTGCCAGCAGCTTAACTAGCGGAATCTACGAGCAGTACTTC.

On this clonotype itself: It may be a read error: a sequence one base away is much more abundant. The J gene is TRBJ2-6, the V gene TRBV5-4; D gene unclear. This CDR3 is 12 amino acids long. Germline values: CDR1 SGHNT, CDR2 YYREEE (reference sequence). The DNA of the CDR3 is TGTACCAGCTTCTCTGGGGCCAACGTCCTGACTTTC. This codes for CTSFSGANVLTF.

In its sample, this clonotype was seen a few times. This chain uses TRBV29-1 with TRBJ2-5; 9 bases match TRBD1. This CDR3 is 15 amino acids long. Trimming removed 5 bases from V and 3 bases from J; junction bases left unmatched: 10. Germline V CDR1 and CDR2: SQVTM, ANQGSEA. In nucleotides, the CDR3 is TGCAGCGTTTCCTGGTGGGACAGGGTGGAAGAGACCCAGTACTTC. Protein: CSVSWWDRVEETQYF.

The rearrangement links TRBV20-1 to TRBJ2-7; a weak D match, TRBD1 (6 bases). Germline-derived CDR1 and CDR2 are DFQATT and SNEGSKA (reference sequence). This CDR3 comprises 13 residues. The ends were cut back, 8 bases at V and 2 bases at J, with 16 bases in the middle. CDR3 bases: TGCAGTTCCTTTCGGACAGACACCTACGAGCAGTACTTC. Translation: CSSFRTDTYEQYF.

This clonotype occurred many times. The DNA for the CDR3 is TGTGCCAGCAGCCAAGGAAATCCGGGACAGGGGGCGTATACGCAGTATTTT. Protein sequence: CASSQGNPGQGAYTQYF. This chain uses TRBV3-1 with TRBJ2-3; TRBD1 matches at 12 bases. This CDR3 comprises 17 residues. In germline, CDR1 is LGHDT, CDR2 YNNKEL (reference sequence). V was pared by 1 base and J by 7 bases, with 9 bases of the junction left unmatched.

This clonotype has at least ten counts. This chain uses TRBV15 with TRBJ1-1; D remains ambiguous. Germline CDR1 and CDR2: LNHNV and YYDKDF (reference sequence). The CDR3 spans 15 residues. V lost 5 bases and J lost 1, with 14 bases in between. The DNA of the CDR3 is TGTGCCACCAGCTCTCCCCGGACGGGGAACACTGAAGCTTTCTTT. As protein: CATSSPRTGNTEAFF.

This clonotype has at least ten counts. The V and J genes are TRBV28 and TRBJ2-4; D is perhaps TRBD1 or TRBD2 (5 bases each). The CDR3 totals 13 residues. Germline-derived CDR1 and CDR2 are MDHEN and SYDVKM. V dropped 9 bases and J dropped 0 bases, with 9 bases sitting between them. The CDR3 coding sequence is TGTGCCAGTGAGGGGCCAGCCAAAAACATTCAGTACTTC. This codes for CASEGPAKNIQYF.

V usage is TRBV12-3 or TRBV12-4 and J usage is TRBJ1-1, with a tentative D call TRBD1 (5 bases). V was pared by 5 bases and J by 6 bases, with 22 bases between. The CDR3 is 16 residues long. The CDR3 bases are TGTGCCAGCAGTCGGGAGATGGGCGGGGGTGACGCTGAAGCTTTCTTT. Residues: CASSREMGGGDAEAFF.

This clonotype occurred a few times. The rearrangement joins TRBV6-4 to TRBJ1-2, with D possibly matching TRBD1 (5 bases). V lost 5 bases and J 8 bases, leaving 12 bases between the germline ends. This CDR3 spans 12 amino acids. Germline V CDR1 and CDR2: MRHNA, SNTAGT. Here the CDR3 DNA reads TGTGCCAGCAGTTCAGGGTCGCGGGGCTACACCTTC. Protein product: CASSSGSRGYTF.

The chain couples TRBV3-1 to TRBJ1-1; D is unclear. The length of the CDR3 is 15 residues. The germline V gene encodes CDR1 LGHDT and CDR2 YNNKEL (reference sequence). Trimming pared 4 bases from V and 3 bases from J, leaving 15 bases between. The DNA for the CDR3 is TGTGCCAGCAGCCCCTGGACCATTAGAGACACTGAAGCTTTCTTT. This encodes CASSPWTIRDTEAFF.

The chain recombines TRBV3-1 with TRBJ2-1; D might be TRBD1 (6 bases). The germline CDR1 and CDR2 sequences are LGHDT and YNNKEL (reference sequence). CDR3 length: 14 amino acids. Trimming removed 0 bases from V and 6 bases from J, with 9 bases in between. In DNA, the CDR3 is TGTGCCAGCAGCCAAGAGGACAGTCTCAATGAGCAGTTCTTC. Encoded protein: CASSQEDSLNEQFF.